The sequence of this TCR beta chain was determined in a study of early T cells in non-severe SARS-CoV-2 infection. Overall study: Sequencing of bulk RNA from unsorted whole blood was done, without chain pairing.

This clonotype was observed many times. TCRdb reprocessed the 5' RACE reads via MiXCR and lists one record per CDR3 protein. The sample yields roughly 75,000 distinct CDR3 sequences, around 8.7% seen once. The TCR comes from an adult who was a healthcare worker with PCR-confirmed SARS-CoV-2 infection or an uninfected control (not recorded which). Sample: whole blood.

CDR3: CASSARGSQYF. The CDR3 coding sequence is TGTGCCAGCAGCGCACGTGGGTCCCAGTACTTC. J is TRBJ2-5 and V is TRBV7-8; D gene ambiguous. Trimming took 5 bases from V and 9 from J, leaving 10 bases between them. Per the germline V gene, CDR1 is SGHVS and CDR2 is FQNEAQ. CDR3 length: 11 amino acids. The full variable domain, its missing parts supplied by reference TRBV7-8 and TRBJ2-5, is GAGVSQSPRYKVAKRGQDVALRCDPISGHVSLFWYQQALGQGPEFLTYFQNEAQLDKSGLPSDRFFAERPEGSVSTLKIQRTQQEDSAVYLCASSARGSQYFGPGTRLLVL.